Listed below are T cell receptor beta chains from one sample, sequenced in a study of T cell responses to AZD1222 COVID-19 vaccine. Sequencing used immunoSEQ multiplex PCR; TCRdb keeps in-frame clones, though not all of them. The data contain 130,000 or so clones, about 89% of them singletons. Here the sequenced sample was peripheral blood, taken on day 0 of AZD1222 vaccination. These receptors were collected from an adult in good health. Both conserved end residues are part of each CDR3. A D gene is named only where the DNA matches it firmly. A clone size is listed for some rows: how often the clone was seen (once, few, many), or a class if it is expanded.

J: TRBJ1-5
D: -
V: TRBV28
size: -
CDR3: CASSSPPLNQPQHF
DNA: TGTGCCAGCAGTTCGCCCCCCCTCAATCAGCCCCAGCATTTT

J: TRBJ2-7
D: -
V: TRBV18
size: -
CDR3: CASSPPSGTEQYF
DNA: TGTGCCAGCTCACCACCGTCAGGTACCGAGCAGTACTTC

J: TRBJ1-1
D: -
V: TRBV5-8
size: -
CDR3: CASSLTRLNTEAFF
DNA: TGTGCCAGCAGCTTAACCCGGCTCAACACTGAAGCTTTCTTT

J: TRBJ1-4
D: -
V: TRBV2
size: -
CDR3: CAKGWDEKLFF
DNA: TGTGCCAAGGGTTGGGATGAAAAACTGTTTTTT

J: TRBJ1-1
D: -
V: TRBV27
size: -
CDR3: CASRSGVNTEAFF
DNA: TGTGCCAGCAGGTCAGGGGTGAACACTGAAGCTTTCTTT

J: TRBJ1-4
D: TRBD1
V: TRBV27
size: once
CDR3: CASSLTGPNEKLFF
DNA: TGTGCCAGCAGTCTGACAGGGCCTAATGAAAAACTGTTTTTT

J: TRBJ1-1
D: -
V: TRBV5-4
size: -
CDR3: CASSLASGEAEAFF
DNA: TGTGCCAGCAGCTTGGCCTCGGGGGAGGCTGAAGCTTTCTTT

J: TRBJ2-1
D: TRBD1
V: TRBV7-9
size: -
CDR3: CASSAHGTGVWHEQFF
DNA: TGTGCCAGCAGCGCCCACGGGACAGGGGTATGGCATGAGCAGTTCTTC

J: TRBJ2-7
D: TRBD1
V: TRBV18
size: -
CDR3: CASSPQGAVYEQYF
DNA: TGTGCCAGCTCACCTCAGGGGGCGGTCTACGAGCAGTACTTC

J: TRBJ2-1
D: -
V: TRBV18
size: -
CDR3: CASSPDTVNEQFF
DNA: TGTGCCAGCTCACCAGACACAGTCAATGAGCAGTTCTTC

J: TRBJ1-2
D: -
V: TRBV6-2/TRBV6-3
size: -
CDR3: CASSFEIRYGYTF
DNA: TGTGCCAGCAGTTTTGAGATCCGGTATGGCTACACCTTC

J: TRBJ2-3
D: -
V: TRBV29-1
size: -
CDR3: CSVGQGQTDTQYF
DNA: TGCAGCGTTGGTCAGGGGCAAACCGATACGCAGTATTTT

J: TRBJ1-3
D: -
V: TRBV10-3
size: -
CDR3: CAISESRGAPGNTIYF
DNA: TGTGCCATCAGTGAGTCGAGGGGGGCCCCGGGAAACACCATATATTTT

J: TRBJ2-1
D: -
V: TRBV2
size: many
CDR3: CASSEIQDGEQFF
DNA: TGTGCCAGCAGCGAAATCCAGGATGGGGAGCAGTTCTTC

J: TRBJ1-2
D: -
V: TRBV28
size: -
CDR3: CASSWGRNGYTF
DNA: TGTGCCAGCAGTTGGGGAAGAAATGGCTACACCTTC

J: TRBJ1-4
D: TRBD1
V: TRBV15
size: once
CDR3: CATSRVKGAEEKLFF
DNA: TGTGCCACCAGCAGAGTAAAGGGGGCAGAGGAAAAACTGTTTTTT

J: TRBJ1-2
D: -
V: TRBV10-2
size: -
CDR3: CASSAGVGGYTF
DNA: TGCGCCAGCAGTGCAGGGGTCGGTGGCTACACCTTC

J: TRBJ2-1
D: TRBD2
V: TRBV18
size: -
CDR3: CASSPGGANNEQFF
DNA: TGTGCCAGCTCACCGGGAGGGGCCAACAATGAGCAGTTCTTC

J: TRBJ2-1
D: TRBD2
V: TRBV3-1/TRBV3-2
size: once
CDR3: CASSHQPGLAGGPVNEQFF
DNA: TGTGCCAGCAGCCACCAGCCGGGACTAGCGGGAGGGCCGGTCAATGAGCAGTTCTTC

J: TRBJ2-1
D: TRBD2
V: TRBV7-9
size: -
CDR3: CASSPPGTSYNEQFF
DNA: TGTGCCAGCAGCCCTCCAGGGACTAGCTACAATGAGCAGTTCTTC

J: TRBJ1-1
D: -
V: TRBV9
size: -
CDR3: CASSSGQTPEAFF
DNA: TGTGCCAGCAGCTCAGGACAGACCCCTGAAGCTTTCTTT

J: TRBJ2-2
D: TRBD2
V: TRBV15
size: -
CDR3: CATSSHLAGARGGELFF
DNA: TGTGCCACCAGCAGTCACCTAGCGGGGGCCCGGGGCGGGGAGCTGTTTTTT

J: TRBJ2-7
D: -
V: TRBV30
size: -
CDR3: CAWSRGSYEQYF
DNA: TGTGCCTGGAGTCGTGGTTCCTACGAGCAGTACTTC

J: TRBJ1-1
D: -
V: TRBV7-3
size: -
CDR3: CASSLTVNTEAFF
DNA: TGTGCCAGCAGCTTGACAGTAAACACTGAAGCTTTCTTT

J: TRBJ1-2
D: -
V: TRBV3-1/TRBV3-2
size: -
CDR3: CASSSSMDSGRLSYGYTF
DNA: TGTGCCAGCAGCTCGTCTATGGATTCAGGGAGGCTTTCTTATGGCTACACCTTC

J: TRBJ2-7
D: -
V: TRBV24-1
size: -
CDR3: CATSSRYRYEQYF
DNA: TGTGCCACCAGTTCGAGGTACCGCTACGAGCAGTACTTC

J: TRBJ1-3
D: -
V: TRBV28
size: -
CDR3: CATSRGERRNTIYF
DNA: TGTGCCACCTCCCGTGGAGAGCGACGAAACACCATATATTTT

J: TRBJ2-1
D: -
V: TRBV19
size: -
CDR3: CASSNGGNPGDEQFF
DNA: TGTGCCAGTAGTAACGGGGGCAACCCAGGGGATGAGCAGTTCTTC

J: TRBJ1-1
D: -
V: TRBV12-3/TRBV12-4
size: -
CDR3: CASSPSMNTEAFF
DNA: TGTGCCAGCAGTCCTTCCATGAACACTGAAGCTTTCTTT

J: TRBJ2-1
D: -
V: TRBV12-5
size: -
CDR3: CASGLVWDNEQFF
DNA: TGTGCTAGTGGTTTGGTATGGGACAATGAGCAGTTCTTC

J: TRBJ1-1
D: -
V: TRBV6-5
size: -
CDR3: CASWVGTEAFF
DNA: TGTGCCAGCTGGGTCGGGACTGAAGCTTTCTTT

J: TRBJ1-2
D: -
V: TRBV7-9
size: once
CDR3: CASRRDVYGYTF
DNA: TGTGCCAGCAGAAGGGACGTCTATGGCTACACCTTC

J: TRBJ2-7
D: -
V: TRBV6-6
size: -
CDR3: CASSSRVYEQYF
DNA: TGTGCCAGCAGTTCCAGGGTCTACGAGCAGTACTTC

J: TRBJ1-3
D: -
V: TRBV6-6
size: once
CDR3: CASTLGGRGNTIYF
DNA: TGTGCCAGCACCCTCGGTGGGCGCGGAAACACCATATATTTT

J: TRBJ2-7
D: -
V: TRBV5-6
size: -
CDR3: CASSRLGTLAYEQYF
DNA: TGTGCCAGCAGCCGCTTGGGCACCCTCGCCTACGAGCAGTACTTC

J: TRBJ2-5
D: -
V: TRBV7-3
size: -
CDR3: CASSLRALTETQYF
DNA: TGTGCCAGCAGCTTAAGGGCCCTGACGGAGACCCAGTACTTC

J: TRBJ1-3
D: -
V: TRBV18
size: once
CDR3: CASSPKNTIYF
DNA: TGTGCCAGCTCACCTAAAAACACCATATATTTT

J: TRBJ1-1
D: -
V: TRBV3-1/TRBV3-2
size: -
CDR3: CASSQKGGNTEAFF
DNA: TGTGCCAGCAGCCAGAAGGGGGGGAACACTGAAGCTTTCTTT

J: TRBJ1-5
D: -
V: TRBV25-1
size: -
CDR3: CASSELSGGNQPQHF
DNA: TGTGCCAGCAGTGAATTATCAGGGGGCAATCAGCCCCAGCATTTT

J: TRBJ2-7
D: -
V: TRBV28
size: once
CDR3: CASNKAAGSYEQYF
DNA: TGTGCCAGCAACAAGGCAGCTGGTTCCTACGAGCAGTACTTC

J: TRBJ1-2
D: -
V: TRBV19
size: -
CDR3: CASSMVADYGYTF
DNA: TGTGCCAGTAGTATGGTGGCCGATTATGGCTACACCTTC

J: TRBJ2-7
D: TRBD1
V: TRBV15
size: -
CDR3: CATSRETGLHEQYF
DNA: TGTGCCACCAGCAGAGAGACAGGGTTGCACGAGCAGTACTTC

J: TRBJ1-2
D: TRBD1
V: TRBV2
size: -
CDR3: CASSIQPEQGAGYTF
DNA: TGTGCCAGCAGTATCCAACCCGAACAGGGGGCGGGCTACACCTTC

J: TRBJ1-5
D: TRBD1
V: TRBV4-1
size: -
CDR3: CASSQDGGTGIQPQHF
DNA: TGCGCCAGCAGCCAAGATGGGGGGACAGGGATACAGCCCCAGCATTTT

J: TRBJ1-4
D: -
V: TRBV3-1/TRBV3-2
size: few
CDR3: CASSHAGSVKLFF
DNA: TGTGCCAGCAGCCATGCAGGGTCCGTAAAACTGTTTTTT

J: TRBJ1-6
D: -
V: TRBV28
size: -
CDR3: CASSFLSSYNSPLHF
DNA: TGTGCCAGCAGTTTTTTGAGCTCCTATAATTCACCCCTCCACTTT

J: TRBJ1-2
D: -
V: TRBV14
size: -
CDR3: CASSFSVAALGGYTF
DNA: TGTGCCAGCAGCTTTTCCGTCGCGGCATTGGGCGGCTACACCTTC

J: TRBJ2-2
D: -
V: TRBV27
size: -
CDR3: CASRWDNTGELFF
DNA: TGTGCCAGCAGGTGGGATAACACCGGGGAGCTGTTTTTT

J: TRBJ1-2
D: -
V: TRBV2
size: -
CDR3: CASRADGPHGYTF
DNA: TGTGCCAGCAGGGCGGACGGCCCTCATGGCTACACCTTC

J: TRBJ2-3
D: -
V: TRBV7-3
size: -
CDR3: CASSPGQQADTQYF
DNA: TGTGCCAGCAGTCCAGGACAGCAAGCAGATACGCAGTATTTT

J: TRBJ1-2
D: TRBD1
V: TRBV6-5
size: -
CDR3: CASSYSTGFDGYTF
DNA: TGTGCCAGCAGTTACTCGACAGGGTTCGATGGCTACACCTTC